The T cell receptor (beta chain) described here comes from a study of response to subunit inactivated influenza vaccine. TCRdb reanalysed the RT-PCR reads using MiXCR and keeps one entry per CDR3 protein. The data hold hundreds of thousands of distinct CDR3 sequences, with around a sixth observed a single time. Points from the study as a whole: There was a suggestion from the authors that each seasonal influenza vaccination recruits few new T cells.

Germline V gene sequence: CDR1 SGHAT, CDR2 FQNNGV. With 5 bases removed from V and 2 bases from J, the gap between germline ends came to 19 bases. The CDR3 runs to 17 residues. This clonotype was observed a few times. Its target is unknown. The rearrangement joins TRBV11-2 to TRBJ2-4; a weak D match, TRBD1 (6 bases). The sequence came from a man aged 50-59 years who received an inactivated influenza vaccine. The sample in question was PBMCs from blood, obtained 5 days after vaccination. CDR3 residues: CASSTTGQAPSKNIQYF. Here the CDR3 DNA reads TGTGCCAGCAGCACAACAGGGCAAGCCCCCTCCAAAAACATTCAGTACTTC.